This TCR beta chain was observed in a study of T cells in tuberculosis. Turning to the study itself: IGRA-negative adolescents, IGRA-positive adolescents with latent tuberculosis and adults with active tuberculosis formed this South African cohort. The study, taken as a whole, reports: A GMM-specific repertoire classifier reached roughly 90% accuracy, AUROC approximately 0.9.

The table came from immunoSEQ multiplex PCR; TCRdb's copy has only in-frame clones and leaves some out. The sample yields over 30,000 clones, 85% to 95% seen once. On this clone itself: The antigen remains undetermined.

Germline loops: CDR1 SGHNT, CDR2 YENEEA. Trimming removed 3 bases from V and 2 bases from J; junction bases left unmatched: 3. This CDR3 has 14 residues. The chain joins TRBV11-3 to TRBJ1-1, with 7 bases identical to TRBD1. The sequenced sample consisted of PBMCs. The receptor's source is a donor aged 5 to 30 with latent tuberculosis or without tuberculosis infection. Some clones in this sample may be carry-over from other donors' samples. CDR3 sequence (DNA): TGTGCCAGCAGCTTGGACAGGACCAACACTGAAGCTTTCTTT. Protein sequence: CASSLDRTNTEAFF.